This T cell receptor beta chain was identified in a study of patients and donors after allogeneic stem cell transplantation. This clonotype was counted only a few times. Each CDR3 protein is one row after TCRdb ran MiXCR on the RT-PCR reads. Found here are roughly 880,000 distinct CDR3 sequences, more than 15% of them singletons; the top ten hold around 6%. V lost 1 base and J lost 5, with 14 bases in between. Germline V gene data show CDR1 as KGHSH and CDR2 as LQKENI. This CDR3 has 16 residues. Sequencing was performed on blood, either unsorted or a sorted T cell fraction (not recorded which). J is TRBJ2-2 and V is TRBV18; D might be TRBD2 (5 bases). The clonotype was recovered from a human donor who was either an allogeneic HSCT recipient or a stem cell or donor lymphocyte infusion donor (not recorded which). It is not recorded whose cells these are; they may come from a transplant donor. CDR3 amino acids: CASSPQPSSGTGELFF. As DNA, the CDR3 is TGTGCCAGCTCACCACAGCCTTCCTCGGGGACCGGGGAGCTGTTTTTT.